A single TCR beta chain is shown here with its context. Its antigen has not been determined. Nothing much larger sits one base from this clone, and base qualities are not available. The sample is drawn from a study of regulatory and conventional T cells in RAG deficiency (dated by TCRdb to between 2016 and 2019). General notes on the study: Autoimmunity is frequently linked to hypomorphic RAG mutations in combined immunodeficiency or atypical SCID. High-throughput TCR beta sequencing was used to compare the repertoire diversity and composition of Treg, conventional CD4+ and CD8+ T cells between RAG-deficient patients and healthy controls.

Receptors were amplified or captured by the immunoSEQ multiplex PCR assay. Rearranged TCR beta chain products were amplified from the genomic DNA of sorted T-cell subsets and were then sequenced. In the authors' own workflow: Shannon entropy and Simpson indices were used to quantify the repertoire diversity of productive TCR beta rearrangements. To gauge clonal expansion, the frequencies of the 100 most abundant productive TCR beta clonotypes among total reads were added together. The TRB repertoires were scored with a self-reactivity index that is based on amino acid usage at CDR3beta positions 6 and 7. Repertoire analyses used two-way ANOVA; flow cytometric analyses used Student t or Mann-Whitney tests. The table comes from immuneACCESS by way of TCRdb, which keeps in-frame sequences with V and J called. Part of the clones is missing from these tables; in studies checked, under half for an unresolved V gene and the rest for unknown reasons. The V and J calls and clone size come from that table; D and trimming were worked out from the DNA. Within this sample are more than 7,000 clones, with around 94% of them counted one time only. The ten largest clones capture more than 1.4% of the sample.

Before genomic DNA was extracted, conventional CD4+ T cells were isolated from blood as CD25-low CD127-high cells. Eight patients with RAG deficiency were studied, comprising one with SCID, two with Omenn syndrome and five with combined immunodeficiency or atypical SCID. Broad study findings and their caveats: Shorter CDR3 lengths were found in all patient T-cell subsets, and >80% Treg-Tconv repertoire overlap at nucleotide and amino acid level was observed in Omenn syndrome patients. Compared with control T-cell subpopulations, RAG-deficient patients had much lower Shannon entropy and higher Simpson indices. For some subjects, some T-cell subset analyses were not performed. In Omenn syndrome and CID/AS patients compared with controls, around 93-fold fewer unique TCR beta sequences were detected from Treg cells, versus roughly 10-fold fewer for other subsets. Rather than being bona fide Treg cells, the sorted CD25-high CD127-low cells in Omenn syndrome patients may represent peripherally activated cells.

The receptor's source is a human donor with RAG deficiency presenting as severe combined immunodeficiency. Specimen: CD4+ effector T cells sorted from blood.

The DNA is TGTGCCCACTCAGGGTTCAGCACCGGGGAGCTGTTTTTT. This gives the protein CAHSGFSTGELFF. The sequence joins TRBV30 to TRBJ2-2; TRBD1 is perhaps the D gene, given 5 matching bases. The junction carries 14 bases between V and J, which are trimmed by 8 bases and 4 bases respectively. For CDR1 and CDR2, the germline V gene (reference sequence) lists GTSNPN and SVGIG. The CDR3 measures 13 amino acids from cysteine to phenylalanine. Of the read, only the CDR3 DNA is kept; its 39 bases are in frame from base 1.